Below, 25 T cell receptor beta chains from the same sample are listed, as sequenced in a study of draining lymph node invasion in breast cancer. Sorting for CD4+ CD45RA- CD25high cells yielded memory regulatory T cells. TCRdb analysed the bulk RNA-seq reads with MiXCR anew, one entry per CDR3 protein. The sample holds 2,900 or so distinct CDR3 sequences, less than 65% seen once. The sequenced material came from sorted memory Tregs from a lymph node. These TCRs come from a female donor with luminal breast cancer.

The genes are TRBV7-2 and TRBJ1-1; D may be TRBD1 (5 bases). CDR1 and CDR2 from the germline V gene are SGHTA and FQGNSA. V lost 1 base to trimming and J lost 6 bases, with 12 bases between them. The CDR3 covers 14 residues. The CDR3 loop reads CASSLVGTTAEAFF. The DNA of the CDR3 is TGTGCCAGCAGCTTAGTAGGGACTACGGCTGAAGCTTTCTTT.

This clonotype was picked up a small number of times. The J gene is TRBJ1-5, the V gene TRBV4-2; D is ambiguous. CDR3 length equals 14 residues. V was cut by 1 base and J by 3 bases, with 7 bases left in between. The germline V gene encodes CDR1 LGHNA and CDR2 YNFKEQ. The CDR3 loop is CASSQGGLNQPQHF. The CDR3 nucleotides read TGTGCCAGCAGCCAAGGAGGCCTCAATCAGCCCCAGCATTTT.

The V call is TRBV5-1, the J call TRBJ2-3; the D gene could be TRBD1 or TRBD2 (5 bases each). Germline assignment: CDR1 SGHRS and CDR2 YFSETQ. Trimming cost V 3 bases and J 11 bases, with 16 bases left between them. The CDR3 consists of 13 residues. The CDR3 nucleotides are TGCGCCAGCAGCTGGGGACCCGAATCGGTGCAGTATTTT. Translation: CASSWGPESVQYF.

This clonotype occurred a few times. V and J are TRBV20-1 and TRBJ2-1; TRBD2 might be the D (6 bases). Germline V lookup: CDR1 DFQATT, CDR2 SNEGSKA (reference sequence). The CDR3 totals 16 residues. With 3 bases removed from V and 6 bases from J, the gap between germline ends came to 21 bases. The CDR3 loop reads CSASWLAYKTGNEQFF. CDR3 coding DNA: TGCAGTGCTAGTTGGCTAGCGTACAAGACGGGCAATGAGCAGTTCTTC.

This chain joins TRBV3-1 and TRBJ1-2; TRBD1 matches at 7 bases. The germline gives CDR1 LGHDT, CDR2 YNNKEL (reference sequence). The CDR3 consists of 14 residues. After removal of 1 base from V and 6 bases from J, the junction contained 5 bases not matched to a gene. The CDR3 region is CASSQGNRGHGYTF. The DNA for the CDR3 is TGTGCCAGCAGCCAAGGGAACAGGGGACATGGCTACACCTTC.

The chain links TRBV9 to TRBJ2-1; 10 nucleotides align to TRBD2. The germline V gene has CDR1 SGDLS and CDR2 YYNGEE. The V segment lost 0 bases and the J segment 5 bases; nucleotides outside the gene matches: 2. This CDR3 spans 15 amino acids. CDR3 sequence (DNA): TGTGCCAGCAGCGTAGGCCTAGCGGGAGACAATGAGCAGTTCTTC. This sequence encodes CASSVGLAGDNEQFF.

By sample fraction, this clonotype is large. V is TRBV3-1 and J is TRBJ1-1; D is perhaps TRBD1 (5 bases). The CDR3 runs 13 residues. The V end lost 0 bases, the J end lost 11 bases, and 13 bases lay between the germline ends. Germline-derived CDR1 and CDR2 are LGHDT and YNNKEL (reference sequence). DNA of the CDR3: TGTGCCAGCAGCCAAGAAACAGGAGGGAGGGCTTTCTTT. This codes for CASSQETGGRAFF.

J is TRBJ2-1 and V is TRBV24-1, with TRBD1 identical over 12 bases. The CDR3 is 18 amino acids. Germline CDR1 reads KGHDR; CDR2 reads SFDVKD. Germline trimming cut 2 bases from V and 7 bases from J; bases unmatched to any gene: 11. CDR3 amino acids: CATSDSAVGTGGWNEQFF. The CDR3 DNA sequence: TGTGCCACCAGTGATTCTGCCGTAGGGACAGGGGGCTGGAATGAGCAGTTCTTC.

This rearrangement joins TRBV7-2 to TRBJ1-5; D might be TRBD1 (6 bases). Germline V lookup: CDR1 SGHTA, CDR2 FQGNSA. This CDR3 contains 15 residues. V dropped 2 bases and J dropped 7 bases, with 15 bases sitting between them. DNA for the CDR3: TGTGCCAGCAGCTTACGACTTTGGGGGCACCAGCCCCAGCATTTT. Translated, it gives CASSLRLWGHQPQHF.

The chain combines TRBV14 with TRBJ2-2; D gene ambiguous. The CDR3 covers 14 residues. Trimming pared 0 bases from V and 1 base from J, leaving 3 bases between. Germline CDR1 SGHDN, CDR2 FVKESK. CDR3 in DNA: TGTGCCAGCAGCCAAGATAGGAACACCGGGGAGCTGTTTTTT. Translated: CASSQDRNTGELFF.

This clonotype is a singleton in its sample. This rearrangement joins TRBV20-1 to TRBJ1-4; TRBD1 matches at 8 bases. With 7 bases clipped from V and 8 bases from J, the junction kept 6 bases outside the gene matches. The germline gives CDR1 DFQATT, CDR2 SNEGSKA (reference sequence). CDR3 length: 12 residues. The CDR3 nucleotides read TGCAGTGGTTTAGGGGACAGGGAAAAACTGTTTTTT. It encodes CSGLGDREKLFF.

This clonotype was seen more than once but under ten times. This chain joins TRBV20-1 and TRBJ1-6; tentative D call: TRBD1 (5 bases). Germline assignment: CDR1 DFQATT and CDR2 SNEGSKA (reference sequence). This CDR3 is built from 15 residues. The ends were cut back, 0 bases at V and 10 bases at J, with 16 bases in the middle. As DNA, the CDR3 is TGCAGTGCTAGAGATCTGGGGACTGGGGTATCACCCCTCCACTTT. Protein: CSARDLGTGVSPLHF.

V and J are TRBV5-1 and TRBJ2-1, with D possibly TRBD2 on 6 matching bases. The CDR3 length is 15 residues. Trimming shortened V by 2 bases and J by 1 base, and 10 bases separated the two germline ends. Per germline, CDR1 SGHRS and CDR2 YFSETQ. In DNA, the CDR3 is TGCGCCAGCAGCTTCGGCGGGGAGTCCTACAATGAGCAGTTCTTC. Its translation is CASSFGGESYNEQFF.

The J gene is TRBJ2-7, the V gene TRBV20-1; D not resolved. V was shortened by 0 bases and J by 1 base, with 16 bases between the two germline ends. The CDR3 is 16 amino acids. CDR1 is DFQATT, CDR2 SNEGSKA, per germline (reference sequence). This CDR3 reads CSARDLRGAGSYEQYF. The CDR3 region has the DNA TGCAGTGCTAGAGATCTGCGAGGCGCAGGATCCTACGAGCAGTACTTC.

This clonotype was seen only a few times. The chain links TRBV2 to TRBJ1-5; 9 nucleotides align to TRBD1. V lost 8 bases, J lost 3 bases, and 8 bases stayed unmatched. Looked up from germline, CDR1 is SNHLY and CDR2 is FYNNEI. The CDR3 consists of 15 residues. CDR3 DNA: TGTGCCAGCCGACGGGGACAGGGAAACAATCAGCCCCAGCATTTT. Amino acids: CASRRGQGNNQPQHF.

The rearrangement links TRBV20-1 to TRBJ2-3; no definite D call. Per the germline V gene, CDR1 is DFQATT and CDR2 is SNEGSKA (reference sequence). V was pared by 0 bases and J by 2 bases, with 9 bases between. The CDR3 consists of 14 residues. The DNA of the CDR3 is TGCAGTGCTAGAGATATATCGACCACAGATACGCAGTATTTT. Translation gives CSARDISTTDTQYF.

The table lists this clonotype with a few counts. The CDR3 protein is CASSLALAGGLHNEQFF. Written as DNA, the CDR3 is TGCGCCAGCAGCTTGGCACTAGCGGGGGGCCTCCACAATGAGCAGTTCTTC. The chain links TRBV5-1 to TRBJ2-1; 12 nucleotides agree with TRBD2. V shed 0 bases and J 5 bases; nucleotides not matched to a gene: 6. Germline V gene sequence: CDR1 SGHRS, CDR2 YFSETQ. The CDR3 is made up of 17 amino acids.

This clonotype showed up just a few times. The chain carries TRBV5-1 and TRBJ1-3; the match to TRBD1 covers 10 bases. CDR3 length: 15 residues. Trimming removed 4 bases from V and 4 bases from J; junction bases left unmatched: 5. The germline V gene encodes CDR1 SGHRS and CDR2 YFSETQ. CDR3 DNA: TGCGCCAGCAGCCCCGGGACAGGGGTCGGAAACACCATATATTTT. This codes for CASSPGTGVGNTIYF. Supplemented by reference TRBV5-1 and TRBJ1-3, the full variable domain reads KAGVTQTPRYLIKTRGQQVTLSCSPISGHRSVSWYQQTPGQGLQFLFEYFSETQRNKGNFPGRFSGRQFSNSRSEMNVSTLELGDSALYLCASSPGTGVGNTIYFGEGSWLTVV.

This chain joins TRBV7-9 and TRBJ1-4; D call uncertain. V was cut by 5 bases and J by 8 bases, with 15 bases left in between. Germline CDR1 SEHNR, CDR2 FQNEAQ (reference sequence). The CDR3 spans 14 residues. In nucleotides, the CDR3 is TGTGCCAGCAGCCCCTCAAACAGTGTCGAAAAACTGTTTTTT. This sequence encodes CASSPSNSVEKLFF.

The CDR3 bases are TGTGCCAGCAGCCGACTAGCGGGGGCCCCCTCCTACGAGCAGTACTTC. This encodes CASSRLAGAPSYEQYF. The rearrangement links TRBV4-2 to TRBJ2-7; TRBD2 agrees at 12 bases. There are 16 residues in the CDR3. V shed 4 bases, J shed 0 bases, and the junction held 4 bases outside the gene matches. Per germline, CDR1 LGHNA and CDR2 YNFKEQ.

This clonotype was found a few times. The chain carries TRBV6-5 and TRBJ1-5; D gene ambiguous. Trimming stripped 6 bases from V and 6 bases from J, with 12 bases between. The CDR3 spans 13 residues. CDR1 is MNHEY, CDR2 SVGAGI, per germline. CDR3 in DNA: TGTGCCAGCAGCCTGATGGGTGGTCAGCCCCAGCATTTT. Residues: CASSLMGGQPQHF.

The rearrangement joins TRBV7-9 to TRBJ1-4; 7 bases match TRBD1. The CDR3 has 14 amino acids. J gave up 5 bases and V 3 bases, and 3 bases lay outside the gene matches. Germline V gives CDR1 SEHNR, CDR2 FQNEAQ (reference sequence). CDR3 in amino acids: CASSFAGGNEKLFF. The CDR3 bases are TGTGCCAGCAGCTTCGCAGGGGGAAATGAAAAACTGTTTTTT.

The chain is built from TRBV6-5 and TRBJ1-6; D is uncertain. The length of the CDR3 is 14 residues. Germline CDR1 and CDR2: MNHEY and SVGAGI. Between the trimmed V and J ends, which lost 6 bases and 6 bases, there was a span of 12 bases. CDR3 sequence (DNA): TGTGCCAGCAGCCAAACTAGGAGTAATTCACCCCTCCACTTT. This gives the protein CASSQTRSNSPLHF.

This clonotype was seen a handful of times. V and J are TRBV5-5 and TRBJ1-1; TRBD1 matches 8 bases. The germline V gene encodes CDR1 SGHKS and CDR2 YYEKEE (reference sequence). V lost 1 base to trimming and J lost 6 bases; unmatched junction nucleotides: 17. This CDR3 region has 18 residues. The CDR3 reads CASSLLPGGTRYPAEAFF. CDR3 coding DNA: TGTGCCAGCAGCTTGCTGCCAGGGGGCACACGGTACCCCGCTGAAGCTTTCTTT.

The V gene is TRBV24-1, the J gene TRBJ2-1; 8 bases are shared with TRBD1. The ends lost 4 bases at V and 3 bases at J; junction bases unmatched: 4. Germline V gene data show CDR1 as KGHDR and CDR2 as SFDVKD. The CDR3 length is 15 residues. CDR3 in DNA: TGTGCCACCAGTGAGTCGGGGACAGGCTACAATGAGCAGTTCTTC. As protein: CATSESGTGYNEQFF.